This passage covers 11 T cell receptor beta chains from one sample sequenced in a study of blood T cells in healthy people across ages. A second PCR of roughly 7 to 11 cycles used a sample-barcoded 5' primer and a J-beta primer mix. TCRdb passed the 5' RACE reads through MiXCR, listing each CDR3 protein once. The sample records around 1,500,000 distinct CDR3 sequences, 28% being singletons. The source material was blood. The receptors here all came from a woman younger than 45 in good health.

CDR3 protein: CSVDGVYNEQFF. In DNA form, the CDR3 reads TGCAGCGTTGACGGAGTTTACAATGAGCAGTTCTTC. V usage is TRBV29-1 and J usage is TRBJ2-1; unclear D gene. There are 12 residues in the CDR3. Trimming left V 3 bases short and J 4 bases short, with 7 bases between. Germline CDR1 SQVTM, CDR2 ANQGSEA.

The V call is TRBV7-8, the J call TRBJ2-3, with D possibly TRBD1 on 6 matching bases. This CDR3 is built from 15 residues. V was shortened by 4 bases and J by 1 base, with 12 bases between the two germline ends. Germline CDR1 and CDR2: SGHVS and FQNEAQ. CDR3 residues: CASSSRDIRTDTQYF. CDR3 nucleotides: TGTGCCAGCAGCTCCCGGGACATTCGCACAGATACGCAGTATTTT.

This clonotype has more than one count but fewer than ten. V is TRBV29-1 and J is TRBJ2-5; D unclear. V was trimmed by 4 bases and J by 1 base, leaving 10 bases between them. CDR1 is SQVTM and CDR2 is ANQGSEA in the germline V gene. The CDR3 length is 13 residues. The DNA of the CDR3 is TGCAGCGTTGGTCGCCGTCTCCAAGAGACCCAGTACTTC. Its protein product is CSVGRRLQETQYF.

In its sample, this clonotype was seen a few times. V and J are TRBV10-2 and TRBJ2-7; TRBD2 might be the D (6 bases). V gave up 6 bases and J gave up 7 bases, with 19 bases separating them. CDR1 and CDR2 from the germline V gene are WSHSY and SAAADI. The CDR3 has 14 residues. The CDR3, as DNA: TGCGCCAGCAGGGAGGGCCAGACCGCAAGTGAGCAGTACTTC. This translates into CASREGQTASEQYF.

The chain couples TRBV29-1 to TRBJ1-1; a weak D match, TRBD1 (6 bases). There are 17 residues in the CDR3. Germline V gene sequence: CDR1 SQVTM, CDR2 ANQGSEA. The V end lost 2 bases, the J end lost 4 bases, and 23 bases lay between the germline ends. In nucleotides, the CDR3 is TGCAGCGTTGAACCCCCTGTCCGGGGGGCAAGCGTCACTGAAGCTTTCTTT. It yields the protein CSVEPPVRGASVTEAFF. The full variable domain, with the rest looked up from reference TRBV29-1 and TRBJ1-1, is SAVISQKPSRDICQRGTSLTIQCQVDSQVTMMFWYRQQPGQSLTLIATANQGSEATYESGFVIDKFPISRPNLTFSTLTVSNMSPEDSSIYLCSVEPPVRGASVTEAFFGQGTRLTVV.

As for this clonotype: The germline gene is not matched at one end of the junction; a read error may be the cause. The chain uses TRBV9 and TRBJ2-7; D might be TRBD1 (6 bases). The CDR3 consists of 15 residues. Germline values: CDR1 SGDLS, CDR2 YYNGEE. CDR3 DNA: TGTACCAGCAGCGTAGTCCCAGGGGCCGACTACGAGCAGTACTTC. Residues: CTSSVVPGADYEQYF.

The rearrangement links TRBV15 to TRBJ2-5, with D perhaps matching TRBD2 (7 bases). Trimming removed 2 bases at V and 5 bases at J, with 12 bases between. CDR1 LNHNV and CDR2 YYDKDF come from the germline V gene (reference sequence). The CDR3 covers 14 residues. CDR3 in amino acids: CATSRLRGAETQYF. CDR3 nucleotides: TGTGCCACCAGCAGACTCCGGGGGGCCGAGACCCAGTACTTC.

This clonotype has just a few counts. A read error may account for a junction end that differs from germline. The chain employs TRBV24-1 and TRBJ2-7; perhaps TRBD2 as D (6 bases). This CDR3 comprises 15 residues. CDR1 is KGHDR and CDR2 is SFDVKD in the germline V gene. In DNA, the CDR3 is TGTGCCACCAGTGCCCGACGGGGACTTGGGGACGAGCGGTACTTC. Protein: CATSARRGLGDERYF.

This clonotype was observed a handful of times. Its ends do not fully match the called genes, so a read error is possible. This chain joins TRBV9 and TRBJ2-3, with no clear D. The CDR3 totals 12 residues. CDR1 is SGDLS, CDR2 YYNGEE, per germline. The DNA for the CDR3 is TGTGCCAGCAGCGTAGTGACGGATACGAAGTATTTT. Translated, it gives CASSVVTDTKYF.

Worth noting for this clonotype: A junction end diverges from the germline sequence, so it may reflect a read error. The V and J genes are TRBV29-1 and TRBJ2-7; 7 bases map to TRBD1. Per the germline V gene, CDR1 is SQVTM and CDR2 is ANQGSEA. This CDR3 spans 12 amino acids. CDR3 region: CSAEGQDYEQYF. DNA of the CDR3: TGCAGCGCTGAAGGACAGGACTACGAGCAGTACTTC.

This clonotype was counted only a few times. The chain couples TRBV7-2 to TRBJ2-2, with TRBD2 identical over 12 bases. There are 15 residues in the CDR3. Germline CDR1 reads SGHTA; CDR2 reads FQGNSA. J lost 6 bases, V lost 5 bases, and 4 bases had no gene match. The CDR3 bases are TGTGCCAGCAGCCAAACTAGCGGGAGGCCCGGGGAGCTGTTTTTT. Its protein product is CASSQTSGRPGELFF.